A selection of T cell receptor beta chains follows, all from one sample in a study of molecular identifiers for immune sequencing clone quantification. TCRdb re-called the PCR reads through MiXCR, storing one row per CDR3 protein. The sample contains some 580,000 distinct CDR3 sequences, 25% of which appear only once. Sequenced: naive CD8+ T cells from blood, with Jurkat cell RNA spiked in. Receptor source: a human donor in good health. Some libraries in this study had Jurkat cell RNA spiked in. Both conserved end residues are part of each CDR3. The D gene is left open where the match is weak. Clone size appears in some rows only: once, few, many, or a class for an expanded clone.

length: 14; D: -; V: TRBV6-1; J: TRBJ1-1; size: -; CDR3: CANSSWSENTEAFF; DNA: TGTGCCAACAGCTCGTGGTCAGAAAACACTGAAGCTTTCTTT
length: 16; D: -; V: TRBV5-6; J: TRBJ2-1; size: -; CDR3: CASSVTRGSYLNEQFF; DNA: TGTGCCAGCAGCGTCACCCGTGGCAGTTACCTCAATGAGCAGTTCTTC
length: 11; D: -; V: TRBV19; J: TRBJ1-1; size: -; CDR3: CASTRGSEAFF; DNA: TGTGCCAGTACCAGGGGTTCTGAAGCTTTCTTT
length: 14; D: TRBD1; V: TRBV23-1; J: TRBJ2-2; size: many; CDR3: CAKGQGANTGELFF; DNA: TGCGCCAAAGGACAGGGGGCGAACACCGGGGAGCTGTTTTTT
length: 12; D: -; V: TRBV19; J: TRBJ1-5; size: -; CDR3: CASNAVRQPQHF; DNA: TGTGCCAGTAACGCGGTTCGACAGCCCCAGCATTTT
length: 13; D: TRBD1; V: TRBV30; J: TRBJ1-1; size: -; CDR3: CACGQEMNTEAFF; DNA: TGTGCCTGTGGACAGGAGATGAACACTGAAGCTTTCTTT
length: 15; D: TRBD1; V: TRBV6-1; J: TRBJ2-2; size: few; CDR3: CASAWDRKNTGELFF; DNA: TGTGCCAGCGCCTGGGACAGAAAGAACACCGGGGAGCTGTTTTTT
length: 16; D: -; V: TRBV27; J: TRBJ1-2; size: few; CDR3: CASSLGAPGGAYGYTF; DNA: TGTGCCAGCAGTTTAGGGGCTCCCGGGGGCGCGTATGGCTACACCTTC
length: 15; D: -; V: TRBV20-1; J: TRBJ1-6; size: -; CDR3: CSARDWGGLGSPLHF; DNA: TGCAGTGCTAGAGATTGGGGGGGACTGGGGTCACCCCTCCACTTT
length: 16; D: -; V: TRBV5-1; J: TRBJ1-2; size: -; CDR3: CASSFSTGVLSYGYTF; DNA: TGCGCCAGCAGCTTTAGCACAGGAGTGTTGAGCTATGGCTACACCTTC
length: 11; D: -; V: TRBV19; J: TRBJ1-2; size: -; CDR3: CASNSGYGYTF; DNA: TGTGCCAGTAACTCTGGCTATGGCTACACCTTC
length: 14; D: -; V: TRBV7-9; J: TRBJ2-7; size: few; CDR3: CASSLVAGPYEQYF; DNA: TGTGCCAGCAGCTTAGTGGCGGGCCCCTACGAGCAGTACTTC
length: 15; D: TRBD1; V: TRBV7-2; J: TRBJ2-7; size: few; CDR3: CASSLSDGTGHEQYF; DNA: TGTGCCAGCAGCTTATCCGACGGGACAGGGCATGAGCAGTACTTC
length: 15; D: TRBD1; V: TRBV28; J: TRBJ1-2; size: few; CDR3: CASSPGQERNYGYTF; DNA: TGTGCCAGCAGTCCGGGACAGGAAAGAAACTATGGCTACACCTTC
length: 17; D: -; V: TRBV5-6; J: TRBJ2-5; size: -; CDR3: CASSLDYGSRGQETQYF; DNA: TGTGCCAGCAGCTTGGATTATGGGTCCAGGGGCCAAGAGACCCAGTACTTC
length: 19; D: TRBD2; V: TRBV10-2; J: TRBJ2-2; size: -; CDR3: CASSESDPRTSLGTGELFF; DNA: TGCGCCAGCAGTGAGTCTGACCCCCGGACTAGCCTTGGTACCGGGGAGCTGTTTTTT
length: 17; D: -; V: TRBV6-1; J: TRBJ2-5; size: -; CDR3: CASSTRTEMPYQETQYF; DNA: TGTGCCAGCAGTACCCGGACAGAAATGCCGTACCAAGAGACCCAGTACTTC
length: 13; D: TRBD1; V: TRBV28; J: TRBJ2-5; size: many; CDR3: CASSLDRAETQYF; DNA: TGTGCCAGCAGTTTAGACAGGGCTGAGACCCAGTACTTC
length: 14; D: TRBD2; V: TRBV13; J: TRBJ2-7; size: few; CDR3: CASSFIAGPYEQYF; DNA: TGTGCCAGCAGCTTTATAGCGGGACCCTACGAGCAGTACTTC
length: 16; D: TRBD1; V: TRBV28; J: TRBJ2-3; size: many; CDR3: CASSFTDRGRTDTQYF; DNA: TGTGCCAGCAGTTTCACGGACAGGGGGCGCACAGATACGCAGTATTTT
length: 11; D: -; V: TRBV7-9; J: TRBJ2-7; size: -; CDR3: CASSPNNEQYF; DNA: TGTGCCAGCAGCCCCAACAATGAGCAGTACTTC
length: 12; D: -; V: TRBV28; J: TRBJ1-1; size: many; CDR3: CASRERNTEAFF; DNA: TGTGCCAGCAGGGAGAGGAACACTGAAGCTTTCTTT
length: 17; D: -; V: TRBV27; J: TRBJ1-1; size: few; CDR3: CASSLLTPHGLNTEAFF; DNA: TGTGCCAGCAGTTTGCTCACCCCACACGGTTTGAACACTGAAGCTTTCTTT
length: 15; D: -; V: TRBV5-4; J: TRBJ1-4; size: few; CDR3: CASSSVGGSGEKLFF; DNA: TGCGCCAGCAGCTCTGTGGGGGGCTCTGGAGAAAAACTGTTTTTT
length: 17; D: -; V: TRBV11-2; J: TRBJ2-6; size: -; CDR3: CASSQMWEDSGANVLTF; DNA: TGTGCCAGCAGCCAGATGTGGGAGGACTCTGGGGCCAACGTCCTGACTTTC
length: 17; D: TRBD2; V: TRBV20-1; J: TRBJ2-3; size: -; CDR3: CSARDFGGAVSTDTQYF; DNA: TGCAGTGCTAGAGATTTCGGGGGGGCTGTGTCCACAGATACGCAGTATTTT
length: 16; D: TRBD2; V: TRBV12-3/TRBV12-4; J: TRBJ2-7; size: few; CDR3: CASSLGIAGVVGEQYF; DNA: TGTGCCAGCAGTTTGGGGATAGCGGGGGTGGTTGGCGAGCAGTACTTC
length: 14; D: -; V: TRBV7-2; J: TRBJ1-5; size: few; CDR3: CASSLDRMSQPQHF; DNA: TGTGCCAGCAGCTTAGACAGGATGTCTCAGCCCCAGCATTTT
length: 15; D: -; V: TRBV19; J: TRBJ2-5; size: -; CDR3: CASSPIHWYQETQYF; DNA: TGTGCCAGTAGTCCGATACATTGGTACCAAGAGACCCAGTACTTC
length: 15; D: -; V: TRBV9; J: TRBJ1-6; size: many; CDR3: CASSVVGSMDSPLHF; DNA: TGTGCCAGCAGCGTAGTGGGCTCGATGGATTCACCCCTCCACTTT
length: 13; D: -; V: TRBV11-2; J: TRBJ1-2; size: -; CDR3: CASSLDINYGYTF; DNA: TGTGCCAGCAGCTTAGACATAAACTATGGCTACACCTTC
length: 14; D: -; V: TRBV7-9; J: TRBJ1-1; size: many; CDR3: CASSFEGVMSEAFF; DNA: TGTGCCAGCAGCTTTGAAGGGGTTATGTCTGAAGCTTTCTTT
length: 15; D: TRBD1; V: TRBV29-1; J: TRBJ2-3; size: many; CDR3: CSVGVTGYFTDTQYF; DNA: TGCAGCGTTGGTGTGACAGGGTACTTCACAGATACGCAGTATTTT
length: 15; D: TRBD2; V: TRBV28; J: TRBJ2-5; size: many; CDR3: CASSPRTSIQETQYF; DNA: TGTGCCAGCAGTCCACGGACTAGTATACAAGAGACCCAGTACTTC
length: 15; D: TRBD1; V: TRBV10-3; J: TRBJ2-7; size: few; CDR3: CAISGRDRGGREQYF; DNA: TGTGCCATCAGTGGCCGGGACAGGGGCGGTAGGGAGCAGTACTTC
length: 18; D: TRBD2; V: TRBV6-1; J: TRBJ2-5; size: -; CDR3: CASSDRVAGGGLVWTQYF; DNA: TGTGCCAGCAGTGACCGTGTAGCGGGGGGCGGTCTCGTGTGGACCCAGTACTTC
length: 14; D: -; V: TRBV9; J: TRBJ2-2; size: many; CDR3: CASSVTSGSGELFF; DNA: TGTGCCAGCAGCGTAACATCAGGATCCGGGGAGCTGTTTTTT
length: 14; D: -; V: TRBV7-6; J: TRBJ2-1; size: -; CDR3: CASSQLRSYNEQSF; DNA: TGTGCCAGCAGCCAGCTCCGCTCCTACAATGAGCAGTCCTTC
length: 17; D: -; V: TRBV6-2/TRBV6-3; J: TRBJ2-7; size: -; CDR3: CASSTPASTSAELEQYF; DNA: TGTGCCAGCTCGACGCCGGCTAGTACTTCGGCCGAGCTCGAGCAGTACTTC